Listed below are T cell receptor beta chains from one sample, sequenced in a study of blood T cell repertoires in COVID-19. Assay used: immunoSEQ multiplex PCR; TCRdb lists only in-frame clones, some missing. The table has over 85,000 clones, 80% to 90% seen once. Sequences were obtained from peripheral blood. These receptors were taken from a man aged 55 to 70 with acute or convalescent COVID-19. Each CDR3 is given with its conserved first and last residue. Fields, in order: clone size, D gene, J gene, V gene, CDR3 DNA, CDR3 protein. D genes are given only for firm matches. The size entry is marked missing in some rows and otherwise reads once, few, many or a size class.

>.|.|TRBJ2-7|TRBV18
TGTGCCAGCTCACCACCATCAGGTCTCTCCTACGAGCAGTACTTC
CASSPPSGLSYEQYF
>.|TRBD2|TRBJ2-5|TRBV6-2/TRBV6-3
TGTGCCAGCAGTGACCCGGGACTAGCAAAACAAGAGACCCAGTACTTC
CASSDPGLAKQETQYF
>.|.|TRBJ2-2|TRBV6-2/TRBV6-3
TGTGCCAGCAGTCTGGTGGAGGGTACTGGGGAGCTGTTTTTT
CASSLVEGTGELFF
>.|.|TRBJ1-2|TRBV7-9
TGTGCCAGCAGCTTACAGGGGACCGGGGCAGGGGTCGGCTACACCTTC
CASSLQGTGAGVGYTF
>.|.|TRBJ1-1|TRBV6-5
TGTGCCAGCAGTTATACAGGGTCACTGGACACTGAAGCTTTCTTT
CASSYTGSLDTEAFF
>.|TRBD2|TRBJ2-3|TRBV2
TGTGCCAGCAGTCCCGACGTGGCGGGAGTCAACCCGCAGTATTTT
CASSPDVAGVNPQYF
>.|TRBD1|TRBJ1-2|TRBV5-6
TGTGCCAGCAGCTTGACCACGTTCAGGGGGGAAGGCTACACCTTC
CASSLTTFRGEGYTF
>.|TRBD1|TRBJ1-1|TRBV27
TGTGCCAGCAGTTTGTACAGGGGGAGGTTCCCTGAAGCTTTCTTT
CASSLYRGRFPEAFF
>.|TRBD1|TRBJ2-1|TRBV28
TGTGCCAGCAGTTTATACCGGGACAGGGACTACAATGAGCAGTTCTTC
CASSLYRDRDYNEQFF
>.|.|TRBJ1-1|TRBV4-1
TGCGCCAGCAGCCAAGGTGGGGGCCGAGGTAACACTGAAGCTTTCTTT
CASSQGGGRGNTEAFF
>.|TRBD2|TRBJ2-1|TRBV4-2
TGTGCCAGCAGCCAGCCCGGGACTAGCGGGAGTACAAAGTTCTTC
CASSQPGTSGSTKFF
>.|TRBD2|TRBJ2-7|TRBV5-4
TGTGCCAGCAGCCCTAGCGGGGGCTCCTACGAGCAGTACTTC
CASSPSGGSYEQYF
>.|TRBD2|TRBJ2-5|TRBV27
TGTGCCAGCAGTTTAATAGCGGGGGGCCCCCAAGAGACCCAGTACTTC
CASSLIAGGPQETQYF
>.|.|TRBJ1-2|TRBV4-1
TGCGCCAGCAGCCACGGTGAGGGCTTC
CASSHGEGF
>.|.|TRBJ1-5|TRBV28
TGTGCCAGCATCACAGCCGGGACACCTTATCAGCCCCAGCATTTT
CASITAGTPYQPQHF
>.|TRBD2|TRBJ2-1|TRBV5-1
TGCGCCAGCAGCCCCAGCGGGAGGGTCGGGTTGAACAATGAGCAGTTCTTC
CASSPSGRVGLNNEQFF
>.|.|TRBJ2-7|TRBV7-9
TGTGCCAGCAACAGACAGGTCGGCGAGCAGTACTTC
CASNRQVGEQYF
>.|.|TRBJ1-4|TRBV5-6
TGTGCCAGCAGCTTTCCGGGAATAAATGAAAAACTGTTTTTT
CASSFPGINEKLFF
>.|.|TRBJ2-3|TRBV9
TGTGCCAGCAGCGTGGGGGCGGACACAGATACGCAGTATTTT
CASSVGADTDTQYF
>.|.|TRBJ1-2|TRBV6-5
TGTGCCAGCACTCAGGACAGACTAACTAACTATGGCTACACCTTC
CASTQDRLTNYGYTF
>.|TRBD2|TRBJ2-7|TRBV29-1
TGCAGCGGGACTAGCGGGAGGTACGAGCAGTACTTC
CSGTSGRYEQYF
>.|.|TRBJ2-7|TRBV29-1
TGCAGCGCCGGACAGCGCGCCTACGAGCAGTACTTC
CSAGQRAYEQYF
>.|.|TRBJ2-2|TRBV19
TGTGCCAGTAGTATAAAGACCCCACGGAGCGCCGGGGAGCTGTTTTTT
CASSIKTPRSAGELFF
>.|.|TRBJ1-2|TRBV5-4
TGTGCCAGCAGCTTGGCGCAGGGGTACTATGGCTACACCTTC
CASSLAQGYYGYTF
>.|.|TRBJ1-1|TRBV7-3
TGTGCCAGCAGCTTAACGGAGAGAACTGAAGCTTTCTTT
CASSLTERTEAFF
>.|TRBD2|TRBJ2-7|TRBV14
TGTGCCAGCAGCCAAGATCTGGTACCTATCTCTAGCGGGTACTACGAGCAGTACTTC
CASSQDLVPISSGYYEQYF
>.|TRBD1|TRBJ1-2|TRBV5-4
TGTGCCAGCAGCTCAGGACAGGGTAGCTATGGCTACACCTTC
CASSSGQGSYGYTF
>few|TRBD1|TRBJ1-3|TRBV5-1
TGCGCCAGCAGCGTAGGGGACAGGGCCTACTCTGGAAACACCATATATTTT
CASSVGDRAYSGNTIYF
>.|.|TRBJ1-2|TRBV7-8
TGTGCCAGCAGCTCACAAGTGGGGCAGAGATATGGCTACACCTTC
CASSSQVGQRYGYTF
>.|TRBD2|TRBJ2-7|TRBV7-9
TGTGCCAGCAGCACTGCCGGGACTAGCGGGAGGGAGCAGTACTTC
CASSTAGTSGREQYF
>.|.|TRBJ1-1|TRBV19
TGTGCCAGTAGTATTCCAGGTCGTAACACTGAAGCTTTCTTT
CASSIPGRNTEAFF
>.|TRBD1|TRBJ1-6|TRBV4-1
TGCGCCAGCAGCACCGACAGGGGGGGGTATAATTCACCCCTCCACTTT
CASSTDRGGYNSPLHF
>.|.|TRBJ1-2|TRBV19
TGTGCCAGTAGTACGACAGTGAACTATGGCTACACCTTC
CASSTTVNYGYTF
>.|.|TRBJ1-4|TRBV28
TGTGCCAGCAGTTTAATGCGGGGGGGTGCGGGAAAACTGTTTTTT
CASSLMRGGAGKLFF
>few|.|TRBJ2-2|TRBV2
TGTGCCAGCAGTTTCAGGGTTAACACCGGGGAGCTGTTTTTT
CASSFRVNTGELFF
>.|TRBD2|TRBJ2-1|TRBV18
TGTGCCAGCTCCTTTCTAGCGGGAGAAGGCAATGAGCAGTTCTTC
CASSFLAGEGNEQFF
>.|.|TRBJ1-1|TRBV30
TGTGCCTTTCAGACAGGCAGGAACACTGAAGCTTTCTTT
CAFQTGRNTEAFF
>.|TRBD2|TRBJ2-2|TRBV15
TGTGCCACCAGCAGAGAGAGAGCGGGGGGTCCCGGGGAGCTGTTTTTT
CATSRERAGGPGELFF
>.|.|TRBJ2-3|TRBV7-8
TGTGCCAGCAGCTTAGGGAAATGGAGAGATACGCAGTATTTT
CASSLGKWRDTQYF
>.|TRBD1|TRBJ1-6|TRBV3-1/TRBV3-2
TGTGCCAGCAGCCAAGGGGGACAGGTGAATTCACCCCTCCACTTT
CASSQGGQVNSPLHF
>.|.|TRBJ1-1|TRBV7-2
TGTGCCAGCAGCTTATTGGGGAGATACACTGAAGCTTTCTTT
CASSLLGRYTEAFF
>once|.|TRBJ1-5|TRBV6-1
TGTGCCAGCAGTGAATTTGACAGAACCAATCAGCCCCAGCATTTT
CASSEFDRTNQPQHF
>.|.|TRBJ1-2|TRBV9
TGTGCCAGCAGCGTAGCCCCCTCGGGGGTTGGAGGCTACACCTTC
CASSVAPSGVGGYTF
>once|TRBD2|TRBJ2-3|TRBV29-1
TGCAGCGTGGCTAGCGGGGGTTTCACAGATACGCAGTATTTT
CSVASGGFTDTQYF
>.|.|TRBJ1-2|TRBV5-4
TGTGCCAGCAGCGGGGACAAGGGGGTGGGGTATGGCTACACCTTC
CASSGDKGVGYGYTF
>once|.|TRBJ1-5|TRBV15
TGTGCCACCAGCAGAGATCGGGAGAATCAGCCCCAGCATTTT
CATSRDRENQPQHF
>.|.|TRBJ1-2|TRBV7-9
TGTGCCAGCAGCTTAGGGGCAGGCCTCTATGGCTACACCTTC
CASSLGAGLYGYTF
>few|.|TRBJ2-3|TRBV30
TGTGCCTGGGGGGCCGAAACAGATACGCAGTATTTT
CAWGAETDTQYF
>.|.|TRBJ1-2|TRBV7-2
TGTGCCAGCAGCTTATCACAGGGCGGGAACTATGGCTACACCTTC
CASSLSQGGNYGYTF
>.|.|TRBJ2-7|TRBV2
TGTGCCAGCAGTGGCCGGACTCCCAGCTCCTACGAGCAGTACTTC
CASSGRTPSSYEQYF
>.|TRBD1|TRBJ1-1|TRBV6-1
TGTGCCAGCGACAGGGGAAATCCGAACACTGAAGCTTTCTTT
CASDRGNPNTEAFF
>.|TRBD1|TRBJ2-3|TRBV5-6
TGTGCCAGCATTACGACAGGGCCGAGCACAGATACGCAGTATTTT
CASITTGPSTDTQYF
>.|TRBD2|TRBJ2-2|TRBV7-8
TGTGCCAGCAGCTTAATCCAGCGGGGGGCGAACACCGGGGAGCTGTTTTTT
CASSLIQRGANTGELFF
>.|.|TRBJ1-2|TRBV29-1
TGCAGCGTTGAAAACGGGGGGAGCTATGGCTACACCTTC
CSVENGGSYGYTF
>.|.|TRBJ1-1|TRBV6-5
TGTGCCAGCAGTTACTGGGACAAGAACACTGAAGCTTTCTTT
CASSYWDKNTEAFF
>.|TRBD2|TRBJ2-1|TRBV29-1
TGCAGCGTTGGGCTAGCGGGGGGGATCGATGAGCAGTTCTTC
CSVGLAGGIDEQFF
>.|TRBD1|TRBJ1-4|TRBV4-1
TGCGCCAGCAGCCAGGGGACAGATGAAAAACTGTTTTTT
CASSQGTDEKLFF
>.|TRBD1|TRBJ1-5|TRBV5-6
TGTGCCAGCAGCTTTGGGACAGGGTTCAGTCGGCCCCAGCATTTT
CASSFGTGFSRPQHF
>.|.|TRBJ1-2|TRBV6-5
TGTGCCAGCAGTTACTTCTCACGGGGGTTTGGCGGCTACACCTTC
CASSYFSRGFGGYTF
>.|.|TRBJ1-2|TRBV10-1
TGCGCCAGCAGTGAGAAGGGGAACTATGGCTACACCTTC
CASSEKGNYGYTF